This is a list of T cell receptor beta chains from one sample in a study of T cells after yellow fever vaccination. TCRdb re-called the 5' RACE reads through MiXCR, storing one row per CDR3 protein. The table records 240,000 or so distinct CDR3 sequences, roughly 7.2% of them present only once. Sample: CD4+ T cells sorted from PBMCs, taken 15 days after the yellow fever booster vaccination. The source of these receptors is a man between 25 and 39 years old who received the YFV17D yellow fever vaccine. Each CDR3 is given with its conserved first and last residue. D genes are given only for firm matches.

V gene	D gene	J gene	CDR3 protein
TRBV12-5	NA	TRBJ1-2	CASGLVLGGYTF
TRBV20-1	NA	TRBJ1-2	CSARDIRPPYGYTF
TRBV12-3/TRBV12-4	NA	TRBJ2-7	CASSLWGAHEQYF
TRBV5-1	NA	TRBJ2-7	CASSLPGPADRQYF
TRBV5-4	NA	TRBJ2-7	CASSPRDERGEQYF
TRBV18	NA	TRBJ1-2	CATREGSDGYTF
TRBV28	NA	TRBJ2-2	CASSFRGYTGELFF
TRBV6-1	NA	TRBJ1-3	CASSRDGGGIGNTIYF
TRBV6-1	NA	TRBJ1-1	CASSVVNSKSEAFF
TRBV15	NA	TRBJ2-4	CATSRDTENIQYF
TRBV19	NA	TRBJ2-4	CASSALEPAIQYF
TRBV20-1	NA	TRBJ2-3	CSARLESTDTQYF
TRBV20-1	TRBD1	TRBJ2-1	CSASQDRGAHEQFF
TRBV7-9	TRBD1	TRBJ2-7	CASSRGDRGTRDEQYF
TRBV12-3/TRBV12-4	NA	TRBJ1-5	CASSDSTVAHF
TRBV20-1	TRBD1	TRBJ1-1	CSSTKGQVNTEAFF
TRBV5-6	NA	TRBJ2-3	CASSLWTRTDTQYF
TRBV11-2	TRBD1	TRBJ2-3	CASSLENTGTGFTDTQYF
TRBV7-2	NA	TRBJ2-3	CVSSLLVIAADTQYF
TRBV28	NA	TRBJ2-5	CASITTETQYF
TRBV11-2	NA	TRBJ1-1	CASSLDSANTEAFF
TRBV18	TRBD2	TRBJ2-3	CASSPPSSGWADTQYF
TRBV4-1	TRBD1	TRBJ2-5	CASSPPDRGHLLQETQYF
TRBV5-1	NA	TRBJ2-3	CASSLAVGVTDTQYF
TRBV6-2/TRBV6-3	TRBD2	TRBJ2-1	CASSLAGVNEQLF
TRBV11-2	TRBD2	TRBJ2-3	CASSSQLAGRTDTQYF
TRBV6-1	NA	TRBJ2-1	CASRPGSSYNEQFF
TRBV5-1	NA	TRBJ2-7	CASSLEGRGPYEQYF
TRBV6-1	NA	TRBJ1-2	CASSSASGGGRGSYTF
TRBV12-3/TRBV12-4	NA	TRBJ2-7	CASRRTPAASYEQYF
TRBV20-1	NA	TRBJ1-5	CSAREGREAQHF
TRBV15	TRBD2	TRBJ2-7	CATSYGGASSYEQYF